Listed below are T cell receptor beta chains from one sample, sequenced in a study of T cells expressing NK-cell markers. From its re-call of the 5' RACE reads, TCRdb lists each CDR3 protein once, without DNA. The sample includes about 380,000 distinct CDR3 sequences. The sequenced sample consisted of blood T cells: a sorted CD56 or NKG2C T cell subset, CD4+ or CD8+ T cells, or bulk PBMC T cells (not recorded which). The receptors were gathered from a man between 18 and 69 years old in good health. Both conserved end residues are part of each CDR3.

V	J	CDR3
TRBV12-3/TRBV12-4	TRBJ2-1	CASNWDRTSYNEQFF
TRBV11-2	TRBJ2-7	CASSLVLDTYEQYF
TRBV20-1	TRBJ2-3	CSAAIGLARTDTQYF
TRBV19	TRBJ2-1	CASSRGQVSSYNEQFF
TRBV19	TRBJ2-2	CASGTARSVSGELFF
TRBV19	TRBJ1-2	CASEPKYGQNYGYTF
TRBV6-1	TRBJ1-1	CASSEGAPGANTEAFF
TRBV19	TRBJ1-2	CASSMDRGNYGYTF
TRBV10-3	TRBJ2-7	CAISVQGQGGEQYF
TRBV11-2	TRBJ2-3	CASSKGLTDTQYF
TRBV20-1	TRBJ2-2	CSAINGGSNTGELFF
TRBV28	TRBJ2-3	CASSTGWRGDSTDTQYF
TRBV12-3/TRBV12-4	TRBJ1-6	CASSAGTVRNSPLHF
TRBV11-2	TRBJ2-7	CASSFLGVGEQYF
TRBV27	TRBJ2-3	CASGDTSGGRDTQYF
TRBV5-1	TRBJ2-1	CASSSGGLGTARGNEQFF
TRBV11-2	TRBJ2-1	CASSPQPSSYNEQFF
TRBV20-1	TRBJ2-7	CSARVSGGAYEQYF
TRBV7-7	TRBJ2-7	CASSKGPLPYEQYF
TRBV5-5	TRBJ2-1	CASSSLTSGGIGYEQFF
TRBV6-1	TRBJ2-5	CASSDYGGPGETQYF
TRBV14	TRBJ2-1	CASSLQGTPSYNEQFF
TRBV6-5	TRBJ2-7	CASSFSRRISYEQYF
TRBV5-1	TRBJ1-2	CASSGTANYGYTF
TRBV5-1	TRBJ1-4	CASSPGDRSNEKLFF
TRBV15	TRBJ2-1	CATSRSPVGTSSDEQFF
TRBV7-2	TRBJ2-3	CASSLGVGTGRTDTQYF
TRBV7-8	TRBJ2-1	CASSYYHSTYNEQFF
TRBV7-2	TRBJ2-7	CASSSTTGSYEQYF
TRBV6-5	TRBJ2-4	CASSYSPRQGRKNIQYF
TRBV27	TRBJ1-5	CASRGTGATQPQHF
TRBV6-4	TRBJ2-3	CASSAEGRTDTQYF
TRBV28	TRBJ2-1	CASSFGRRGAPNNEQFF
TRBV11-1	TRBJ2-1	CASSFGLGGFRRSSYNEQFF
TRBV5-1	TRBJ1-1	CASSLERGVTEAFF